This T cell receptor beta chain was obtained from a study of Ad26.COV2.S vaccination and SARS-CoV-2 variants. Study at large: Ad26.COV2.S was injected intramuscularly once or twice, 56 days apart. Study results and limitations: Participants given vaccine showed non-spike TCR breadth similar to that of placebo recipients.

The CDR3 loop spans 14 amino acids. The ends were cut back, 1 base at V and 7 bases at J, with 11 bases in the middle. Per the germline V gene, CDR1 is SGHTA and CDR2 is FQGNSA. Treatment described: approximately 18 received Ad26.COV2.S at low or high dose, single or two shots; about five received placebo; per-sample allocation not given. Each sample was drawn 63 days after the first injection (of vaccine or placebo). Produced via immunoSEQ multiplex PCR; TCRdb's table is partial and in-frame only. The profile covers about 350,000 clones, with about 85% appearing a single time and around 6.1% taken by the ten largest. With regard to this clone: Its antigen is as yet unknown.

The starting material was peripheral blood, obtained in a trial of Ad26.COV2.S vaccine versus placebo. This TCR came from a person between 18 and 59 years old who received the Ad26.COV2.S COVID-19 vaccine or a placebo. J is TRBJ2-1 and V is TRBV7-2; D is possibly TRBD1 (5 bases). The CDR3 DNA reads as TGTGCCAGCAGCTTAGGGGGCGCGATTAATGAGCAGTTCTTC. It translates to CASSLGGAINEQFF.